A selection of T cell receptor beta chains follows, all from one sample in a study of Ad26.COV2.S vaccination and SARS-CoV-2 variants. TCRdb keeps only in-frame clones here, not all; method: immunoSEQ multiplex PCR. The sample has 350,000 to 400,000 clones; around 91% are singletons. The material was peripheral blood, obtained in a trial of Ad26.COV2.S vaccine versus placebo. Receptors were obtained from a person aged 18-60 years who received the Ad26.COV2.S COVID-19 vaccine or a placebo. Each CDR3 is given with its conserved first and last residue. The order of the fields is J gene, V gene, clone size, D gene, CDR3 DNA, CDR3 protein. D genes are given only for firm matches. The size field is filled for only some rows; it gives once, few, many or a size class.

>TRBJ1-2|TRBV29-1|NA|NA
TGCAGCGTTGAAGCCTCCGGGGGGAATCGTAACTATGGCTACACCTTC
CSVEASGGNRNYGYTF
>TRBJ1-4|TRBV27|few|TRBD1
TGTGCCAGCCAAAGACAGGGCTCTGAAAAACTGTTTTTT
CASQRQGSEKLFF
>TRBJ2-2|TRBV9|NA|NA
TGTGCCAGCAGCGCAGCCCTTCTGGCCGGGGAGCTGTTTTTT
CASSAALLAGELFF
>TRBJ1-2|TRBV12-3/TRBV12-4|NA|NA
TGTGCCAGCAGTTTTAGGGGAACAGACGGCTACACCTTC
CASSFRGTDGYTF
>TRBJ2-3|TRBV6-4|once|NA
TGTGCCAGCAGTGACTCCTATAGGGGATCCGGCCCAGATACGCAGTATTTT
CASSDSYRGSGPDTQYF
>TRBJ2-1|TRBV6-4|NA|TRBD2
TGTGCCAGCTCAAGCGGGAGTCGGACGGATGAGCAGTTCTTC
CASSSGSRTDEQFF
>TRBJ2-7|TRBV23-1|NA|TRBD2
TGCGCCAGCAGTCAAGGACTAGCGGAAAACTACGAGCAGTACTTC
CASSQGLAENYEQYF
>TRBJ1-6|TRBV6-2/TRBV6-3|NA|TRBD1
TGTGCCAGCAGTTGGGACAGCTTCTCTTCACCCCTCCACTTT
CASSWDSFSSPLHF
>TRBJ1-4|TRBV5-6|NA|TRBD1
TGTGCCAGCAGCACCGGGACAGGAGAAAAACTGTTTTTT
CASSTGTGEKLFF
>TRBJ2-3|TRBV18|NA|NA
TGTGCCAGCTCCCCATTTCTTGGCACAGATACGCAGTATTTT
CASSPFLGTDTQYF
>TRBJ2-1|TRBV19|NA|TRBD2
TGTGCCAGTAGGATGACTAGCGGGATTAACAATGAGCAGTTCTTC
CASRMTSGINNEQFF
>TRBJ2-1|TRBV20-1|NA|TRBD1
TGCAGTGCTAGTCAGGGGGTCGGTGAGCAGTTCTTC
CSASQGVGEQFF
>TRBJ2-5|TRBV6-5|NA|NA
TGTGCCAGCAGTTACTCAGGGACTGGCCTTTCGGCCCAGTACTTC
CASSYSGTGLSAQYF
>TRBJ2-3|TRBV7-3|NA|NA
TGTGCCAGCGCGAACTACGGCACAGATACGCAGTATTTT
CASANYGTDTQYF
>TRBJ2-5|TRBV3-1/TRBV3-2|NA|NA
TGTGCCAGCAGCCCCGATAGAGGGGAGACCCAGTACTTC
CASSPDRGETQYF
>TRBJ1-1|TRBV11-3|NA|NA
TGTGCCAGCAGCTTAAGCGTCTGGGGGCGAGGGAACACTGAAGCTTTCTTT
CASSLSVWGRGNTEAFF
>TRBJ2-7|TRBV18|NA|NA
TGTGCCAGCTCACCTACCACCGTTCAGGGATCGCGGGAGCAGTACTTC
CASSPTTVQGSREQYF
>TRBJ2-5|TRBV19|NA|NA
TGTGCCAGTAGTGGTGGTGGCGGCGGGGAGACCCAGTACTTC
CASSGGGGGETQYF
>TRBJ1-5|TRBV3-1/TRBV3-2|NA|TRBD1
TGTGCCAGCAGCCAATCAGGGGGCAGCCAGCCCCAGCATTTT
CASSQSGGSQPQHF
>TRBJ2-7|TRBV13|NA|TRBD2
TGTGCCAGCAGGACCCTGGGAGGGCCGTTCGAGCAGTACTTC
CASRTLGGPFEQYF
>TRBJ1-4|TRBV24-1|NA|NA
TGTGCCACCAGTGAGGACGGTGCAAAACTGTTTTTT
CATSEDGAKLFF
>TRBJ2-5|TRBV29-1|NA|NA
TGCAGCGGGGCGGGCAGGCCGGAGACCCAGTACTTC
CSGAGRPETQYF
>TRBJ2-3|TRBV3-1/TRBV3-2|NA|NA
TGTGCCAGCAGCCAAGGAAGACTCCTGGGGGCAGATACGCAGTATTTT
CASSQGRLLGADTQYF
>TRBJ2-7|TRBV29-1|NA|NA
TGCAGCGTTGCTTACAGGCGCGACGAGCAGTACTTC
CSVAYRRDEQYF
>TRBJ2-1|TRBV12-5|NA|TRBD1
TGTGCTAGTGGTTTGGTAGTGGGGCAGGGGGCGCGCAATGAGCAGTTCTTC
CASGLVVGQGARNEQFF
>TRBJ2-5|TRBV21-1|NA|NA
TGTGCCAGCAGGGATCTAGCGGTACAAGAGACCCAGTACTTC
CASRDLAVQETQYF
>TRBJ1-2|TRBV19|few|TRBD1
TGTGCCAGTAGCCAGGGGGGGTCCAACTATGGCTACACCTTC
CASSQGGSNYGYTF
>TRBJ1-1|TRBV9|NA|NA
TGTGCCAGCAGCCCCCAGTCAGTCACTGAAGCTTTCTTT
CASSPQSVTEAFF